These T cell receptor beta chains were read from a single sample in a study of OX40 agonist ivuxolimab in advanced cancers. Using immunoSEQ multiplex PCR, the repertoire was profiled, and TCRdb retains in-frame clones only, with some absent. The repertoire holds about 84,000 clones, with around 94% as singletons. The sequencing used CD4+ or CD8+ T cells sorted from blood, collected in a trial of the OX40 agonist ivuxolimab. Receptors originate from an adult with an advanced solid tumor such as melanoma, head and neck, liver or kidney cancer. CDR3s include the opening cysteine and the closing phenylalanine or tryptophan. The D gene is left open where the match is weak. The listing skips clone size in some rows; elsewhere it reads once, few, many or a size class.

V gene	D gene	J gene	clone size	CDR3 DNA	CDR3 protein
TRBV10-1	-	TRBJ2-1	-	TGCGCCAGCAGTGAAGTCCGTGCTAATGAGCAGTTCTTC	CASSEVRANEQFF
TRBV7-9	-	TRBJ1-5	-	TGTGCCAGCAGCTTGGGGGAATCGGGCAATCAGCCCCAGCATTTT	CASSLGESGNQPQHF
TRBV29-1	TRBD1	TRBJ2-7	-	TGCAGCGTTGAGGACAGGGACTCCTACGAGCAGTACTTC	CSVEDRDSYEQYF
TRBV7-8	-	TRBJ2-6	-	TGTGCCAGCAGCTTAGCGTCGCGGGGGCTCGTCTCTGGGGCCAACGTCCTGACTTTC	CASSLASRGLVSGANVLTF
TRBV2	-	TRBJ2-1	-	TGTGCCAGCAGTGAATTAACGGACCTAAGGAATGAGCAGTTCTTC	CASSELTDLRNEQFF
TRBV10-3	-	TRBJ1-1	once	TGTGCCATCAGTGATACCGGCAGGCTGAACACTGAAGCTTTCTTT	CAISDTGRLNTEAFF
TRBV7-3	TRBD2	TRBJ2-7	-	TGCGCCAGCAGCTTAACGGGGGGACTAGGAGTCGACGAGCAGTACTTC	CASSLTGGLGVDEQYF
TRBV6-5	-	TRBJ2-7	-	TGTGCCAGCCTTTCTCCAGCCTACGAGCAGTACTTC	CASLSPAYEQYF
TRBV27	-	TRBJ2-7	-	TGTGCCAGCAGTCCAGGGAGCTCCTACGAGCAGTACTTC	CASSPGSSYEQYF
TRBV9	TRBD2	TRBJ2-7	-	TGTGCCAGCAGCGTAGTTGCGGGAGGCTACGAGCAGTACTTC	CASSVVAGGYEQYF
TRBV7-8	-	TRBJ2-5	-	TGTGCCAGCAGCACGCAGCCGGGAAGTCAAGAGACCCAGTACTTC	CASSTQPGSQETQYF
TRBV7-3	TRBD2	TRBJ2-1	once	TGTGCCAGCGGATTGGAAGTAGCGGGAGAAAGCTCCTACAATGAGCAGTTCTTC	CASGLEVAGESSYNEQFF
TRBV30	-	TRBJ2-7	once	TGTGCCTGGAGTGTAGCCCTGGGGTACGAGCAGTACTTC	CAWSVALGYEQYF
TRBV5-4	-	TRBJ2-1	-	TGTGCCAGCAGCACCACTAGCAATGAGCAGTTCTTC	CASSTTSNEQFF
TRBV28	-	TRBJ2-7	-	TGTGCCAGCCGGGACATTGCCTACGAGCAGTACTTC	CASRDIAYEQYF
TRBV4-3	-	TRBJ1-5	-	TGCGCCAGCAGCCAACATGGGGAGGCGTATCAGCCCCAGCATTTT	CASSQHGEAYQPQHF
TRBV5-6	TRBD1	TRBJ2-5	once	TGTGCCAGCAGCACCTGGGGGACAGGGTCCGGGGCCCAGTACTTC	CASSTWGTGSGAQYF
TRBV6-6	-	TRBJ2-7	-	TGTGCCAGCAGTTACTCAGGGAGGTACTACGAGCAGTACTTC	CASSYSGRYYEQYF
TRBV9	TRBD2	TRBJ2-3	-	TGTGCCAGCAGCGTAGAGGGACTACCACTCCCCACAGATACGCAGTATTTT	CASSVEGLPLPTDTQYF
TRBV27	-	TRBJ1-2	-	TGTGCCAGCAGTTTATCGGGCAGTTATGGCTACACCTTC	CASSLSGSYGYTF
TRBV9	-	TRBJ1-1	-	TGTGCCAGCAGCCCAGATGTGGGAGATGAAGCTTTCTTT	CASSPDVGDEAFF
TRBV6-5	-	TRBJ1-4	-	TGTGCCAGCAGTTACCGCACGGAACTGGATGAAAAACTGTTTTTT	CASSYRTELDEKLFF
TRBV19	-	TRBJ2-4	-	TGTGCCAGTAGTCCCCAGGGTCGACAGGCACTAGCCAAAAACATTCAGTACTTC	CASSPQGRQALAKNIQYF
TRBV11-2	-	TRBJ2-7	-	TGTGCCAGCAGCCTAGGGGGGACAGTCTACGAGCAGTACTTC	CASSLGGTVYEQYF
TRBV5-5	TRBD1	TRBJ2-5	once	TGTGCCAGCAGCTGGACGCCGGGACAGTTAGAGACCCAGTACTTC	CASSWTPGQLETQYF
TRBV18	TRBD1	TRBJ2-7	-	TGTGCCAGCTCACCAAGGAGACAGGGGGCCTACGAGCAGTACTTC	CASSPRRQGAYEQYF
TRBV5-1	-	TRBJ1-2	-	TGCGCCAGCAGCCCCGGGACCCGGAATCTTAACTATGGCTACACCTTC	CASSPGTRNLNYGYTF
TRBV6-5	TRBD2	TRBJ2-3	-	TGTGCCAGCAGACTACTAGCGGTCCGCACAGATACGCAGTATTTT	CASRLLAVRTDTQYF
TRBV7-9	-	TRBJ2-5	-	TGTGCCAGCCAGGGAATTGAGGGGGGGGAGACCCAGTACTTC	CASQGIEGGETQYF
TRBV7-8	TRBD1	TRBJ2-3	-	TGTGCCAGCAGCACAACCGGGACAGGGGTGGATACGCAGTATTTT	CASSTTGTGVDTQYF
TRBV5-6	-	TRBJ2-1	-	TGTGCCAGCAGCTTTGGTCAGTTCTCCTACAATGAGCAGTTCTTC	CASSFGQFSYNEQFF
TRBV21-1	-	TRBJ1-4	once	TGTGCCAGCCTAACGGGACAGATAGATGAAAAACTGTTTTTT	CASLTGQIDEKLFF
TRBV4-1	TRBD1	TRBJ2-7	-	TGCGCCAGCAGCCAAGTGAGACAGGGAACGGGATTCTCCTACGAGCAGTACTTC	CASSQVRQGTGFSYEQYF
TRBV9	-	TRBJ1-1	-	TGTGCCAGCAGCACCCGAGGGGGGACTGAAGCTTTCTTT	CASSTRGGTEAFF
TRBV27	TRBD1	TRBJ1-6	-	TGTGCCAGCTGGACAGGGATTTCACCCCTCCACTTT	CASWTGISPLHF
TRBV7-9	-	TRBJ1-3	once	TGTGCCAGCAGCTTAGCGCCGGGCGGCGGTGGAAACACCATATATTTT	CASSLAPGGGGNTIYF
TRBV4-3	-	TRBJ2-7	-	TGCGCCAGCAGCCAAGACGGCAGGCACTCCTACGAGCAGTACTTC	CASSQDGRHSYEQYF